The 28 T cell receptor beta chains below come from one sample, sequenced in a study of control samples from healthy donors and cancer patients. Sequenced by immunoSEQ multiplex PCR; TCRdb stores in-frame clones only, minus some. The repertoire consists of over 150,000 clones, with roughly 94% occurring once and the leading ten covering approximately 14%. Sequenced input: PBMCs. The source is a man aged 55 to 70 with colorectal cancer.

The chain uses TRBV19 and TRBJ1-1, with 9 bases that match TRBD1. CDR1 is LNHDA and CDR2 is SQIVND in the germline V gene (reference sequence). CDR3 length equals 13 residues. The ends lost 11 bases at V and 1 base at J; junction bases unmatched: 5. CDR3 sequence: CAAQDRGNTEAFF. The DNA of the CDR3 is TGTGCCGCCCAGGACAGGGGGAACACTGAAGCTTTCTTT. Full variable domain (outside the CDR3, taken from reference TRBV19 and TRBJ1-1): DGGITQSPKYLFRKEGQNVTLSCEQNLNHDAMYWYRQDPGQGLRLIYYSQIVNDFQKGDIAEGYSVSREKKESFPLTVTSAQKNPTAFYLCAAQDRGNTEAFFGQGTRLTVV.

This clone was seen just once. The DNA for the CDR3 is TGTGCCAGTAGTATACGGGAGACCCAGTACTTC. This codes for CASSIRETQYF. This chain uses TRBV19 with TRBJ2-5; no clear D. V lost 2 bases to trimming and J lost 5 bases, with 3 bases between them. Germline V gene lookup returns CDR1 LNHDA and CDR2 SQIVND (reference sequence). The CDR3 contains 11 residues.

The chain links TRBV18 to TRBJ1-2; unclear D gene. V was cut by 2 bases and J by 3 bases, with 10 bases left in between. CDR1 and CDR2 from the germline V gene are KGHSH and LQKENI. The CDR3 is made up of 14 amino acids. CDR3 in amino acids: CASSPGISDYGYTF. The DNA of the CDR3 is TGTGCCAGCTCACCAGGCATTTCGGACTATGGCTACACCTTC. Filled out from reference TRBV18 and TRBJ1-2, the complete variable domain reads NAGVMQNPRHLVRRRGQEARLRCSPMKGHSHVYWYRQLPEEGLKFMVYLQKENIIDESGMPKERFSAEFPKEGPSILRIQQVVRGDSAAYFCASSPGISDYGYTFGSGTRLTVV.

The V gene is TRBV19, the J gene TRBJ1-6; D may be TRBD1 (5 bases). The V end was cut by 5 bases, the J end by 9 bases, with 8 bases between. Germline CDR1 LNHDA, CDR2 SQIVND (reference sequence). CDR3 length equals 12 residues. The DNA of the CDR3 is TGTGCCAGTAGTCGGAGGGGTTCACCCCTCCACTTT. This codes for CASSRRGSPLHF.

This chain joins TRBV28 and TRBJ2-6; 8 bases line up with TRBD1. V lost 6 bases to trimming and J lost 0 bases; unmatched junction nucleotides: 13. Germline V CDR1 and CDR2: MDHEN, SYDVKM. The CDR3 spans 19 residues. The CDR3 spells CASREGGGQGDSGANVLTF. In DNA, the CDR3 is TGTGCCAGCAGGGAGGGAGGAGGACAGGGAGACTCTGGGGCCAACGTCCTGACTTTC.

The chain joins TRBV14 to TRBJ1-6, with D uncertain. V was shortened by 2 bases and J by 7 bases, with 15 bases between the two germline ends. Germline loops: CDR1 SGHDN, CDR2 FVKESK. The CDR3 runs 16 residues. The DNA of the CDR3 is TGTGCCAGCAGCCAATTCGGACGAGTCACCAATTCACCCCTCCACTTT. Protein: CASSQFGRVTNSPLHF. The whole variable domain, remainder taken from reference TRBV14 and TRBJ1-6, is EAGVTQFPSHSVIEKGQTVTLRCDPISGHDNLYWYRRVMGKEIKFLLHFVKESKQDESGMPNNRFLAERTGGTYSTLKVQPAELEDSGVYFCASSQFGRVTNSPLHFGNGTRLTVT.

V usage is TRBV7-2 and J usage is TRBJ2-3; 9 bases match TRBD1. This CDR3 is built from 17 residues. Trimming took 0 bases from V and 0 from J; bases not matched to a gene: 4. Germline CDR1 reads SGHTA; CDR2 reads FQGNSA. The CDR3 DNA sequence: TGTGCCAGCAGCTTAGCCGGACAGGGGCTTAGCACAGATACGCAGTATTTT. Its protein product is CASSLAGQGLSTDTQYF.

In DNA, the CDR3 is TGTGCCAGCAGCTACGCTAGCGGGGGGGCCTACGAGCAGTACTTC. It is translated as CASSYASGGAYEQYF. The V call is TRBV7-2, the J call TRBJ2-7; TRBD2 matches 12 bases. Germline V lookup: CDR1 SGHTA, CDR2 FQGNSA. The J segment lost 2 bases and the V segment lost 4 bases, leaving 3 bases of the junction unmatched. This CDR3 is 15 amino acids long.

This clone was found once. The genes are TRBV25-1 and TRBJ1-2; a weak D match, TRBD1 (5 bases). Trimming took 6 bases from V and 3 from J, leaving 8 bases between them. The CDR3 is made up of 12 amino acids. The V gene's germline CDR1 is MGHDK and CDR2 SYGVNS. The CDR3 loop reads CASRGLDYGYTF. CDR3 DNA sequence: TGTGCCAGCAGGGGGCTCGACTATGGCTACACCTTC.

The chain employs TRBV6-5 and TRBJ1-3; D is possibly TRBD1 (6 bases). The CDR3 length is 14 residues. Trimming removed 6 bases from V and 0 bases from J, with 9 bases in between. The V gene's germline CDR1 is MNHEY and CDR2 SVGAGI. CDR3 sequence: CASRTGISGNTIYF. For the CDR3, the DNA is TGTGCCAGCAGAACAGGGATCTCTGGAAACACCATATATTTT.

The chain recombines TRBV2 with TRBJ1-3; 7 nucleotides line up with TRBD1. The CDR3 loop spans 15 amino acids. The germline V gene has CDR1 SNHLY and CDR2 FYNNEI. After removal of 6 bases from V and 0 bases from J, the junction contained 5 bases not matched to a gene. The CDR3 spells CASSSSGGSGNTIYF. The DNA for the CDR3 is TGTGCCAGCAGCAGCTCAGGGGGCTCTGGAAACACCATATATTTT.

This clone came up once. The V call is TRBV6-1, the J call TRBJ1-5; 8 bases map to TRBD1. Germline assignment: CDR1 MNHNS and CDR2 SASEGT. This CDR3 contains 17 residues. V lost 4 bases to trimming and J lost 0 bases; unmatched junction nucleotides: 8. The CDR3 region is CASSVLGQGLSNQPQHF. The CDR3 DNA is TGTGCCAGCAGTGTCCTAGGACAGGGCCTTAGCAATCAGCCCCAGCATTTT.

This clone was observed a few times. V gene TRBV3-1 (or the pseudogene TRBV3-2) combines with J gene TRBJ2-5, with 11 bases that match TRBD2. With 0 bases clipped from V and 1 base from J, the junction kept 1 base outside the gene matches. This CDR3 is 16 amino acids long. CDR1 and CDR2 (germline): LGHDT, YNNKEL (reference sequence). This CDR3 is CASSQDSGGAQETQYF. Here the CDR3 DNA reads TGTGCCAGCAGCCAAGATAGCGGGGGGGCCCAAGAGACCCAGTACTTC.

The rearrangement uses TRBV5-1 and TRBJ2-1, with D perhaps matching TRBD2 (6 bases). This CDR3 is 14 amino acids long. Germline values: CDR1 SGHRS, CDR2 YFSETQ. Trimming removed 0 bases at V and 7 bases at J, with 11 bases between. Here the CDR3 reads CASSLEAGRNEQFF. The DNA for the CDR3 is TGCGCCAGCAGCTTGGAGGCGGGGCGTAATGAGCAGTTCTTC.

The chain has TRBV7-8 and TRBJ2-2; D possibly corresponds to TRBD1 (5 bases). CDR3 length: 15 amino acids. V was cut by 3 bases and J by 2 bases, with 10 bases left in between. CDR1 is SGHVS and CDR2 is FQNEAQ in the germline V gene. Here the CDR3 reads CASSFRRVNTGELFF. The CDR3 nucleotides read TGTGCCAGCAGCTTTCGCAGGGTCAACACCGGGGAGCTGTTTTTT.

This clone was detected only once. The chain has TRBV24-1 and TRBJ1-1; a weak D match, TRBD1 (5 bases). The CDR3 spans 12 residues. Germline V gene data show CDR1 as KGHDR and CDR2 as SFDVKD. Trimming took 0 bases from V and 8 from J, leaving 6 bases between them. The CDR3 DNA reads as TGTGCCACCAGTGATTTGGCAGGGGAAGCTTTCTTT. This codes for CATSDLAGEAFF.

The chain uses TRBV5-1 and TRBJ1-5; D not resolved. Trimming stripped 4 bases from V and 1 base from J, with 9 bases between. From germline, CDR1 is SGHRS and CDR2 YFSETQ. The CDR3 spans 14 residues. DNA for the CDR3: TGCGCCAGCAGCATCGACGGAAGCAATCAGCCCCAGCATTTT. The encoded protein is CASSIDGSNQPQHF.

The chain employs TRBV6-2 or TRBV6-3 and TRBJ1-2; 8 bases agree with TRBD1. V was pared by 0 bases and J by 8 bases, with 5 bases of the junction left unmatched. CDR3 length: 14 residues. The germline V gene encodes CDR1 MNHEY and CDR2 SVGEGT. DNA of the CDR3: TGTGCCAGCAGTTACTCGGGGACAGGTCGGGGCTACACCTTC. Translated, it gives CASSYSGTGRGYTF.

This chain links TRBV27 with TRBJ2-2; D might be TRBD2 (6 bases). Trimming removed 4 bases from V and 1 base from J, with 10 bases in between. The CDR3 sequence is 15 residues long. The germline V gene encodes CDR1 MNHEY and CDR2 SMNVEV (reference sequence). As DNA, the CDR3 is TGTGCCAGCAGTTCCCCGGGACTGAACACCGGGGAGCTGTTTTTT. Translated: CASSSPGLNTGELFF.

Here the CDR3 DNA reads TGTGCCAGCAGTTTTGAGGTCGGTCCAAGGGGAAGAGGCTCACCCCTCCACTTT. This encodes CASSFEVGPRGRGSPLHF. The chain couples TRBV27 to TRBJ1-6; D might be TRBD1 (5 bases). The V gene lost 3 bases and the J gene lost 10 bases, with 25 bases spanning the gap. The CDR3 covers 18 residues. Germline-derived CDR1 and CDR2 are MNHEY and SMNVEV (reference sequence).

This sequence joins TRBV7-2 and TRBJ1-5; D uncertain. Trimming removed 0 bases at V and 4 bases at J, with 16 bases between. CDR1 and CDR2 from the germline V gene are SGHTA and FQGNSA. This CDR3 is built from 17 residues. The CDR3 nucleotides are TGTGCCAGCAGCTTAGCGCTAATTTCACGAGGGAATCAGCCCCAGCATTTT. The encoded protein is CASSLALISRGNQPQHF.

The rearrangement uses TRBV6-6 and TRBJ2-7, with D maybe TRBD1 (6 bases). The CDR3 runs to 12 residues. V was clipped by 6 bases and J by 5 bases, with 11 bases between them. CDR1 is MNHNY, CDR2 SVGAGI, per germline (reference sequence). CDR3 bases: TGTGCCAGCAGCGACAGGAACCACGAGCAGTACTTC. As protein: CASSDRNHEQYF.

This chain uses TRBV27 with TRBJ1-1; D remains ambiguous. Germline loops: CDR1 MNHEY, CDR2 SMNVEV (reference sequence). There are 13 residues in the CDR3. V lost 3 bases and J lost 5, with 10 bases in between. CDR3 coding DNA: TGTGCCAGCAGTTTGACGGGAGGGACTGAAGCTTTCTTT. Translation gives CASSLTGGTEAFF.

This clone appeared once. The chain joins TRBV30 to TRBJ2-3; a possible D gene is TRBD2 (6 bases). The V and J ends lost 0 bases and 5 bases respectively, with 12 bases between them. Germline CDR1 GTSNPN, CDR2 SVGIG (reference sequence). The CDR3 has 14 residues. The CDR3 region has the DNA TGTGCCTGGAGTGTAGGAGGGGCGCAAGATACGCAGTATTTT. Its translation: CAWSVGGAQDTQYF.

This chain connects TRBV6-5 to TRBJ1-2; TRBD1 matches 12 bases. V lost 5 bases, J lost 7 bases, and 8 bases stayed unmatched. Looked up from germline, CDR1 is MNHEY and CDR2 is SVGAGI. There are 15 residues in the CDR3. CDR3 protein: CASSSPGQGATGYTF. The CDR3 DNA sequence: TGTGCCAGCAGTAGCCCGGGACAGGGGGCAACTGGCTACACCTTC.

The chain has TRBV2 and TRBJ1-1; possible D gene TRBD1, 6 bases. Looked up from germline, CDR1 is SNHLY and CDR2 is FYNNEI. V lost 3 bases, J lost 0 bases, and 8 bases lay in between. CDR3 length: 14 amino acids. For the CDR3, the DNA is TGTGCCAGCAGTGACAGGGGCATGAACACTGAAGCTTTCTTT. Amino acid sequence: CASSDRGMNTEAFF.

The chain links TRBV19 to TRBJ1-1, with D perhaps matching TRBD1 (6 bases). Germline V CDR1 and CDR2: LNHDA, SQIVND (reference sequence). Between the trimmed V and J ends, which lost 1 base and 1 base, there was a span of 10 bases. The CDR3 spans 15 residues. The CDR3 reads CASSIAPTGNTEAFF. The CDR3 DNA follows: TGTGCCAGTAGTATAGCTCCGACAGGGAACACTGAAGCTTTCTTT. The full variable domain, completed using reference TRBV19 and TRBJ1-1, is DGGITQSPKYLFRKEGQNVTLSCEQNLNHDAMYWYRQDPGQGLRLIYYSQIVNDFQKGDIAEGYSVSREKKESFPLTVTSAQKNPTAFYLCASSIAPTGNTEAFFGQGTRLTVV.

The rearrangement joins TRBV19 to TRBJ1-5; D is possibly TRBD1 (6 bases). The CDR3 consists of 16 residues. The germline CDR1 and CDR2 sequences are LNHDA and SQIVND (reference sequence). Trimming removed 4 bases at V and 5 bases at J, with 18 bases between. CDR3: CASSTRGRGNYQPQHF. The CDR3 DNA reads TGTGCCAGTAGTACCCGCGGCAGGGGTAATTATCAGCCCCAGCATTTT.